The next 26 T cell receptor beta chains were all read from a single sample in a study of CD8 T cells in ankylosing spondylitis. TCRdb independently ran MiXCR on the 5' RACE reads; one entry per CDR3 protein. The profile shows 250,000 to 300,000 distinct CDR3 sequences, 18% of them singletons. Sequences were obtained from blood, either unsorted or a sorted T cell fraction (not recorded which). The receptors here all came from a male donor with ankylosing spondylitis or in good health (not recorded which).

The chain has TRBV2 and TRBJ1-1; no clear D gene. Trimming cost V 2 bases and J 5 bases, with 15 bases left between them. This CDR3 region has 15 residues. Germline CDR1 is SNHLY and CDR2 is FYNNEI. CDR3 nucleotides: TGTGCCAGCAGTGAACCCGCAATATGGCGGACTGAAGCTTTCTTT. Translated: CASSEPAIWRTEAFF.

The chain carries TRBV12-3 or TRBV12-4 and TRBJ2-7, with 9 nucleotides matching TRBD2. J was trimmed by 2 bases and V by 5 bases; bases with no gene match: 7. The CDR3 loop spans 15 amino acids. The DNA of the CDR3 is TGTGCCAGCAGTGAGACTGGCGGGAGGGCCTACGAGCAGTACTTC. Its protein product is CASSETGGRAYEQYF.

There are many counts of this clonotype. The V call is TRBV7-9, the J call TRBJ2-1, with D perhaps TRBD2 (5 bases). The germline V and J ends were trimmed by 2 bases and 5 bases, with 16 bases remaining between them. The CDR3 runs to 16 residues. CDR1 and CDR2 from the germline V gene are SEHNR and FQNEAQ (reference sequence). The CDR3 loop is CASSLHGGRSDNEQFF. The CDR3 DNA reads TGTGCCAGCAGCTTACACGGTGGGAGAAGCGACAATGAGCAGTTCTTC. Combining the CDR3 with reference TRBV7-9 and TRBJ2-1 gives the whole variable domain DTGVSQNPRHKITKRGQNVTFRCDPISEHNRLYWYRQTLGQGPEFLTYFQNEAQLEKSRLLSDRFSAERPKGSFSTLEIQRTEQGDSAMYLCASSLHGGRSDNEQFFGPGTRLTVL.

This clonotype has more than one count but fewer than ten. V usage is TRBV12-3 or TRBV12-4 and J usage is TRBJ1-1; no reliable D call. The CDR3 totals 14 residues. V lost 6 bases and J 3 bases, leaving 14 bases between the germline ends. The CDR3 here is CASSVPTEDTEAFF. CDR3 coding DNA: TGTGCCAGCAGCGTACCCACAGAGGACACTGAAGCTTTCTTT.

The chain joins TRBV18 to TRBJ2-3, with D tentatively TRBD1 or TRBD2 (6 bases each). The CDR3 covers 14 residues. Germline V gives CDR1 KGHSH, CDR2 LQKENI. Trimming took off 0 bases at V and 6 bases at J, with 10 bases between the two ends. The CDR3 here is CASSPPGGLDTQYF. The CDR3 DNA is TGTGCCAGCTCACCACCGGGGGGCCTGGATACGCAGTATTTT.

This clonotype was found a few times. This chain connects TRBV20-1 to TRBJ2-7; 8 bases align to TRBD1. The CDR3 runs to 15 residues. Germline V lookup: CDR1 DFQATT, CDR2 SNEGSKA (reference sequence). Trimming at V came to 0 bases and at J to 3 bases, leaving 7 bases not matched to a gene. As DNA, the CDR3 is TGCAGTGCTAGAGATGTATTCGACAGGGGCTACGAGCAGTACTTC. Residues: CSARDVFDRGYEQYF.

This chain uses TRBV29-1 with TRBJ2-7; 7 bases are shared with TRBD2. The CDR3 spans 13 residues. CDR1 and CDR2 from the germline V gene are SQVTM and ANQGSEA. V trimming: 8 bases; J trimming: 3 bases; junction bases outside the gene matches: 10. The CDR3 DNA reads TGCAGCTACCGACCCGGCGGGAGCTACGAGCAGTACTTC. Its translation: CSYRPGGSYEQYF.

The sample holds a few counts of this clonotype. V and J are TRBV6-5 and TRBJ2-5; no clear D gene. The CDR3 totals 12 residues. Germline V CDR1 and CDR2: MNHEY, SVGAGI. V shed 3 bases and J shed 4 bases, with 6 bases lying between them. The CDR3 is CASSYDRETQYF. Here the CDR3 DNA reads TGTGCCAGCAGTTATGATCGAGAGACCCAGTACTTC.

The V call is TRBV7-2, the J call TRBJ2-1; 12 nucleotides line up with TRBD2. The CDR3 contains 16 residues. Germline values: CDR1 SGHTA, CDR2 FQGNSA. V dropped 5 bases and J dropped 4; count of bases not matched to a gene: 6. The CDR3 nucleotides are TGTGCCAGCAGCCCCTCCGGGACTAGCGGGTACAATGAGCAGTTCTTC. Translated, it gives CASSPSGTSGYNEQFF.

This clonotype was detected many times. This sequence joins TRBV12-3 or TRBV12-4 and TRBJ2-1; tentatively, D is TRBD1 (6 bases). The V end lost 7 bases, the J end lost 4 bases, and 14 bases lay between the germline ends. There are 14 residues in the CDR3. The CDR3, as DNA: TGTGCCAGCACAACGTGGGACACTTACAATGAGCAGTTCTTC. This translates into CASTTWDTYNEQFF.

A few counts support this clonotype. This chain uses TRBV4-1 with TRBJ2-5; 9 positions agree with TRBD2. CDR3 size: 18 residues. The junction had 12 bases not matched to a gene; V was cut back by 2 bases and J by 2 bases. Germline lookup yields CDR1 MGHRA and CDR2 YSYEKL. The chain's CDR3 is CASSQLSLGLAGQETQYF. The CDR3 DNA is TGCGCCAGCAGCCAACTCTCCCTTGGGCTAGCGGGGCAAGAGACCCAGTACTTC.

This clonotype was seen a few times. The genes are TRBV27 and TRBJ1-5, with TRBD1 matching over 7 bases. This CDR3 has 15 amino acids. Per the germline V gene, CDR1 is MNHEY and CDR2 is SMNVEV (reference sequence). V was clipped by 6 bases and J by 0 bases; unmatched bases: 5. Written as DNA, the CDR3 is TGTGCCAGCAGCCCGGACAGGACTAGCAATCAGCCCCAGCATTTT. Its protein is CASSPDRTSNQPQHF.

This clonotype showed up just a few times. This chain connects TRBV29-1 to TRBJ2-7; 9 nucleotides match TRBD1. V shed 4 bases, J shed 3 bases, and the junction held 7 bases outside the gene matches. The CDR3 covers 14 residues. The germline gives CDR1 SQVTM, CDR2 ANQGSEA. CDR3 bases: TGCAGCGTTGTGCGTGACAGGGGGGTCTACGAGCAGTACTTC. It specifies CSVVRDRGVYEQYF.

This clonotype has ten or more counts. This chain joins TRBV11-2 and TRBJ2-7; the D gene is possibly TRBD2 (5 bases). Germline values: CDR1 SGHAT, CDR2 FQNNGV. This CDR3 has 13 residues. The V end lost 5 bases, the J end lost 0 bases, and 8 bases lay between the germline ends. In DNA form, the CDR3 reads TGTGCCAGCAGCAACCGGGACTCCTACGAGCAGTACTTC. It yields the protein CASSNRDSYEQYF.

This clonotype has only a few counts. The CDR3 spells CASSHLHRIYEQFF. The CDR3 nucleotides are TGTGCCAGCAGCCACCTCCACCGAATTTATGAGCAGTTCTTC. The rearrangement uses TRBV27 and TRBJ2-1; D gene uncertain. The germline gives CDR1 MNHEY, CDR2 SMNVEV (reference sequence). The CDR3 runs 14 residues. V lost 6 bases and J 8 bases, leaving 17 bases between the germline ends.

This clonotype was counted only a few times. The chain recombines TRBV28 with TRBJ1-2; unclear D gene. The length of the CDR3 is 13 residues. Per germline, CDR1 MDHEN and CDR2 SYDVKM. The V end was cut by 5 bases, the J end by 7 bases, with 14 bases between. The CDR3 protein is CASSPRWSPGYTF. The CDR3 DNA sequence: TGTGCCAGCAGTCCCCGATGGTCGCCTGGCTACACCTTC.

The chain recombines TRBV4-1 with TRBJ1-5, with TRBD1 matching 9 bases. This CDR3 has 15 amino acids. Germline values: CDR1 MGHRA, CDR2 YSYEKL. J lost 6 bases, V lost 4 bases, and 7 bases had no gene match. This CDR3 is CASSRWTGEGQPQHF. CDR3 coding DNA: TGCGCCAGCAGCCGATGGACAGGGGAGGGTCAGCCCCAGCATTTT.

This clonotype was detected only a few times. As DNA, the CDR3 is TGCGCCAGCAGCTTGGTGCCCCGGGACAGGGGCTCCTACGAGCAGTACTTC. Its translation: CASSLVPRDRGSYEQYF. The rearrangement joins TRBV5-1 to TRBJ2-7, with 10 positions matching TRBD1. This CDR3 has 17 residues. V shed 0 bases and J 0 bases; nucleotides not matched to a gene: 6. Germline V CDR1 and CDR2: SGHRS, YFSETQ.

This clonotype was counted only a few times. J is TRBJ2-5 and V is TRBV11-1; TRBD2 matches 7 bases. Germline loops: CDR1 SGHAT, CDR2 FQDESV (reference sequence). Trimming removed 2 bases from V and 4 bases from J; junction bases left unmatched: 7. The CDR3 length is 15 residues. CDR3 amino acids: CASSLIGGSRETQYF. The CDR3 nucleotides read TGTGCCAGCAGCTTAATTGGCGGGAGTCGAGAGACCCAGTACTTC.

This sequence joins TRBV27 and TRBJ1-1; D is possibly TRBD1 (5 bases). There are 11 residues in the CDR3. The V gene's germline CDR1 is MNHEY and CDR2 SMNVEV (reference sequence). V was trimmed by 6 bases and J by 6 bases, leaving 8 bases between them. The CDR3 is CASRTGAEAFF. CDR3 nucleotide sequence: TGTGCCAGCAGAACGGGGGCTGAAGCTTTCTTT.

This clonotype appeared a few times. This chain uses TRBV5-5 with TRBJ1-1; D is possibly TRBD1 (5 bases). The CDR3 extends over 14 amino acids. Germline-derived CDR1 and CDR2 are SGHKS and YYEKEE (reference sequence). Trimming took off 6 bases at V and 3 bases at J, with 15 bases between the two ends. For the CDR3, the DNA is TGTGCCAGCACCCGGCTGTGGGGCGACACTGAAGCTTTCTTT. Protein: CASTRLWGDTEAFF.

The genes are TRBV29-1 and TRBJ2-6; D may be TRBD2 (6 bases). CDR3 length: 14 amino acids. V was cut by 6 bases and J by 2 bases, with 11 bases left in between. Per germline, CDR1 SQVTM and CDR2 ANQGSEA. In nucleotides, the CDR3 is TGCAGCGTCCCTTCGGGAGCTGGGGCCAACGTCCTGACTTTC. Protein: CSVPSGAGANVLTF.

This clonotype was detected only a few times. CDR3 nucleotides: TGTGCCAGCAGCTCCCCCCCCTCTTGGACTAGCGGGCCCACAGATACGCAGTATTTT. Encoded protein: CASSSPPSWTSGPTDTQYF. V gene TRBV11-2 combines with J gene TRBJ2-3, with TRBD2 identical over 11 bases. From germline, CDR1 is SGHAT and CDR2 FQNNGV. The J segment lost 2 bases and the V segment lost 4 bases, leaving 14 bases of the junction unmatched. The CDR3 length is 19 residues. The whole variable domain, remainder taken from reference TRBV11-2 and TRBJ2-3, is EAGVAQSPRYKIIEKRQSVAFWCNPISGHATLYWYQQILGQGPKLLIQFQNNGVVDDSQLPKDRFSAERLKGVDSTLKIQPAKLEDSAVYLCASSSPPSWTSGPTDTQYFGPGTRLTVL.

This clonotype was recorded a few times. CDR3 in DNA: TGTGCCAGCAGTTATTCCAGGGCGCAAGAGACCCAGTACTTC. The encoded protein is CASSYSRAQETQYF. The chain carries TRBV6-5 and TRBJ2-5, with D perhaps matching TRBD1 (5 bases). This CDR3 region has 14 residues. V lost 3 bases to trimming and J lost 2 bases, with 10 bases between them. The germline CDR1 and CDR2 sequences are MNHEY and SVGAGI.

There are a few counts of this clonotype. The chain recombines TRBV7-6 with TRBJ1-1; D unclear. This CDR3 is 14 amino acids long. V was clipped by 0 bases and J by 4 bases, with 9 bases between them. Per the germline V gene, CDR1 is SGHVS and CDR2 is FNYEAQ. The CDR3 nucleotides are TGTGCCAGCAGCTTAGCGGCAGAAAGCACTGAAGCTTTCTTT. Translated: CASSLAAESTEAFF.

V and J are TRBV4-1 and TRBJ2-5, with D perhaps matching TRBD1 (6 bases). Germline CDR1 reads MGHRA; CDR2 reads YSYEKL. The CDR3 covers 14 residues. V dropped 1 base and J dropped 5 bases, with 11 bases sitting between them. CDR3 sequence: CASSQAPTGETQYF. CDR3 DNA: TGCGCCAGCAGCCAAGCCCCTACAGGGGAGACCCAGTACTTC.